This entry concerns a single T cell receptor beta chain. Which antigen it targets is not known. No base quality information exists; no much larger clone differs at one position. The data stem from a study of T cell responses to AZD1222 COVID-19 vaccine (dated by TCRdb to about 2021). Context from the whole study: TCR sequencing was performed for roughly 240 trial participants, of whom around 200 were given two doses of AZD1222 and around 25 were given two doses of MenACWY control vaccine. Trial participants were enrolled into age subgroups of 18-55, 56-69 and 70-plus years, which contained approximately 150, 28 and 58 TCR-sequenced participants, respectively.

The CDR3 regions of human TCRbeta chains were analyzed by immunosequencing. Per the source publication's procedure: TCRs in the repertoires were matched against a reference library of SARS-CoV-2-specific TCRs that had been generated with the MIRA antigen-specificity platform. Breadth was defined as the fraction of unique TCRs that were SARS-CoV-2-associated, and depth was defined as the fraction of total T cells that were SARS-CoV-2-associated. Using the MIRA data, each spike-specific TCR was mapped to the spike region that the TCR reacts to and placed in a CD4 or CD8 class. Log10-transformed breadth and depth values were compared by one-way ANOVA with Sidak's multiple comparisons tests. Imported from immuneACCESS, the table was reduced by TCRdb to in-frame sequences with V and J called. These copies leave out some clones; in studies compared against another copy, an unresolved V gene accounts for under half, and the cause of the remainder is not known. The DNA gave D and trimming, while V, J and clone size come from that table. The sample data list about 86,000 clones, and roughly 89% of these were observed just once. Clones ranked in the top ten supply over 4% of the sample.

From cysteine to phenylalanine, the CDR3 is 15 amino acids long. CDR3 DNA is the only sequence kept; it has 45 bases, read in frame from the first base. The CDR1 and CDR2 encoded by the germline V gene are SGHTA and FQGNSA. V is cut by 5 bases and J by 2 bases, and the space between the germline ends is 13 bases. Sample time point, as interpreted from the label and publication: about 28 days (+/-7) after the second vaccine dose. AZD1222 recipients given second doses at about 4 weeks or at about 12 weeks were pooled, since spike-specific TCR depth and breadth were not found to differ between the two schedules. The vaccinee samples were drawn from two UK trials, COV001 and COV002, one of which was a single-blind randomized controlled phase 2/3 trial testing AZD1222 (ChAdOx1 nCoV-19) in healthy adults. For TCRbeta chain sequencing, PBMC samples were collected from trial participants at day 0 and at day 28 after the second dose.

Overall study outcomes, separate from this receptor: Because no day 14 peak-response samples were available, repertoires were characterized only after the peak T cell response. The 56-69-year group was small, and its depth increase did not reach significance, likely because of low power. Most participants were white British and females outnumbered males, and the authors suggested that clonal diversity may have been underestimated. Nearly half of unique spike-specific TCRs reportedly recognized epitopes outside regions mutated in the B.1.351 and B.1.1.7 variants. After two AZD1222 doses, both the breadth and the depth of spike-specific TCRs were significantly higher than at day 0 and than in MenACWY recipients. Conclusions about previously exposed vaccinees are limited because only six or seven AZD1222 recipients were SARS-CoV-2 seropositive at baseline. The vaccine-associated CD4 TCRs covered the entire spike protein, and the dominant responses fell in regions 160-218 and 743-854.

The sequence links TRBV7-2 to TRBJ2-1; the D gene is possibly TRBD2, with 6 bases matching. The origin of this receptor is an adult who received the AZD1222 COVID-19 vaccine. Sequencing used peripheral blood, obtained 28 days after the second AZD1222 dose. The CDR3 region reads CASSPGVAAYNEQFF. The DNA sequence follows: TGTGCCAGCAGCCCAGGCGTAGCGGCCTACAATGAGCAGTTCTTC.